Each of the 14 T cell receptor beta chains below was sequenced from the same sample in a study of T cell repertoires in cytomegalovirus infection. Their antigens are not known. Via MiXCR, TCRdb re-called the reads, giving one row per CDR3 protein. The sample contains about 700,000 distinct CDR3 sequences, around 32% of which appear only once. The starting material was cultured PBMCs, obtained from culture after CMV antigen stimulation. All receptors come from a human donor in good health (CMV status not recorded). Some clones in this sample may be carry-over from other donors' samples.

This clonotype appeared a few times. The V call is TRBV6-1, the J call TRBJ2-1; D is unresolved. Germline values: CDR1 MNHNS, CDR2 SASEGT. The CDR3 consists of 13 residues. V dropped 1 base and J dropped 7 bases, with 8 bases sitting between them. CDR3 in DNA: TGTGCCAGCAGTGAAGGGCGAATAAATGAGCAGTTCTTC. This gives the protein CASSEGRINEQFF.

A few counts support this clonotype. The V call is TRBV12-3 or TRBV12-4, the J call TRBJ2-1; 7 bases match TRBD2. The CDR3 runs 16 residues. Trimming at V came to 5 bases and at J to 2 bases, leaving 9 bases not matched to a gene. In nucleotides, the CDR3 is TGTGCCAGCAGTGCGCTAGCGGACTTACCCTACAATGAGCAGTTCTTC. It yields the protein CASSALADLPYNEQFF.

The gene calls are TRBV27 and TRBJ2-1, with TRBD2 matching 10 bases. CDR1 and CDR2 (germline): MNHEY, SMNVEV (reference sequence). The CDR3 spans 14 residues. The V gene end was trimmed by 5 bases and the J gene end by 12 bases; junction bases not matched to a gene: 10. CDR3 coding DNA: TGTGCCAGCAGTCCATCAGCGGGAGGGCCCGGGCAGTTCTTC. As protein: CASSPSAGGPGQFF.

This clonotype was counted at least ten times. J is TRBJ2-6 and V is TRBV7-2; either TRBD1 or TRBD2 may supply D (6 bases each). The V and J ends lost 1 base and 0 bases respectively, with 13 bases between them. Per the germline V gene, CDR1 is SGHTA and CDR2 is FQGNSA. The CDR3 length is 18 residues. In nucleotides, the CDR3 is TGTGCCAGCAGCTTAGTTCCGGGGGCAACCTCTGGGGCCAACGTCCTGACTTTC. The encoded protein is CASSLVPGATSGANVLTF. Full variable domain (remainder filled in from reference TRBV7-2 and TRBJ2-6): GAGVSQSPSNKVTEKGKDVELRCDPISGHTALYWYRQSLGQGLEFLIYFQGNSAPDKSGLPSDRFSAERTGGSVSTLTIQRTQQEDSAVYLCASSLVPGATSGANVLTFGAGSRLTVL.

The chain is built from TRBV5-1 and TRBJ1-1; no firm D call. The CDR3 contains 13 residues. In germline, CDR1 is SGHRS, CDR2 YFSETQ. Trimming pared 2 bases from V and 5 bases from J, leaving 10 bases between. The CDR3 is CASSFEYWTEAFF. The CDR3 bases are TGCGCCAGCAGCTTTGAGTACTGGACTGAAGCTTTCTTT.

The chain recombines TRBV7-2 with TRBJ1-6; the D is unclear. The V end lost 2 bases, the J end lost 10 bases, and 15 bases lay between the germline ends. The CDR3 extends over 15 amino acids. Germline V CDR1 and CDR2: SGHTA, FQGNSA. The CDR3 sequence is CASSLWSGLGSPLHF. The CDR3 nucleotides read TGTGCCAGCAGCTTATGGTCGGGATTGGGGTCACCCCTCCACTTT.

In this sample, this clonotype turned up a few times. This chain uses TRBV15 with TRBJ2-7, with TRBD1 matching over 9 bases. CDR3 size: 15 residues. Germline assignment: CDR1 LNHNV and CDR2 YYDKDF (reference sequence). Germline trimming cut 1 base from V and 2 bases from J; bases unmatched to any gene: 3. Written as DNA, the CDR3 is TGTGCCACCAGCAGAGGAGGGACAGGGACCTACGAGCAGTACTTC. This encodes CATSRGGTGTYEQYF. The entire variable domain, with the rest obtained from reference TRBV15 and TRBJ2-7, is as follows: DAMVIQNPRYQVTQFGKPVTLSCSQTLNHNVMYWYQQKSSQAPKLLFHYYDKDFNNEADTPDNFQSRRPNTSFCFLDIRSPGLGDTAMYLCATSRGGTGTYEQYFGPGTRLTVT.

The chain recombines TRBV10-3 with TRBJ2-5; D is perhaps TRBD2 (6 bases). The CDR3 contains 16 residues. Trimming cost V 5 bases and J 5 bases, with 21 bases left between them. The germline gives CDR1 ENHRY, CDR2 SYGVKD. CDR3 coding DNA: TGTGCCATCAGTAGGCCCCCCGGTGGAGGGTACGAGACCCAGTACTTC. Its translation is CAISRPPGGGYETQYF.

To note about this clonotype: A read error may explain this, as a much larger clone is one base away. The chain recombines TRBV7-2 with TRBJ2-3; 9 bases line up with TRBD2. The CDR3 consists of 15 residues. The germline gives CDR1 SGHTA, CDR2 FQGNSA. The CDR3 DNA is TGTGCCAGCAGCTTGGGCGGGGGGGCGTGGGATACGCGGTATTTT. This codes for CASSLGGGAWDTRYF. The full variable domain, with the rest looked up from reference TRBV7-2 and TRBJ2-3, is GAGVSQSPSNKVTEKGKDVELRCDPISGHTALYWYRQSLGQGLEFLIYFQGNSAPDKSGLPSDRFSAERTGGSVSTLTIQRTQQEDSAVYLCASSLGGGAWDTRYFGPGTRLTVL.

Remarks on this clonotype: This may arise from a read error, as a much more abundant clone is one base away. The rearrangement uses TRBV11-2 and TRBJ1-1; D is possibly TRBD1 (6 bases). CDR3 length: 15 residues. Germline-derived CDR1 and CDR2 are SGHAT and FQNNGV. V lost 6 bases and J 3 bases, leaving 17 bases between the germline ends. CDR3: CASRTIKGGDTEAFF. The CDR3 DNA sequence: TGTGCCAGCAGAACGATAAAGGGGGGCGACACTGAAGCTTTCTTT.

This clonotype occurred a few times. The V call is TRBV4-1, the J call TRBJ1-1; D not resolved. The CDR3 has 15 amino acids. Germline-derived CDR1 and CDR2 are MGHRA and YSYEKL. With 1 base removed from V and 2 bases from J, the gap between germline ends came to 11 bases. The DNA for the CDR3 is TGCGCCAGCAGCCAAGTGGGATCAGGCAACACTGAAGCTTTCTTT. Its translation: CASSQVGSGNTEAFF.

The V call is TRBV9, the J call TRBJ2-1; 12 bases line up with TRBD2. The CDR3 is 16 residues long. V shed 3 bases, J shed 3 bases, and the junction held 4 bases outside the gene matches. CDR1 is SGDLS, CDR2 YYNGEE, per germline. CDR3 sequence reads: CASSEGLAGFYNEQFF. As DNA, the CDR3 is TGTGCCAGCAGCGAGGGACTAGCGGGCTTCTACAATGAGCAGTTCTTC.

This chain connects TRBV6-6 to TRBJ2-2; either TRBD1 or TRBD2 may fit D (5 bases each). This CDR3 spans 12 amino acids. Germline CDR1 reads MNHNY; CDR2 reads SVGAGI (reference sequence). V dropped 7 bases and J dropped 5 bases, with 8 bases sitting between them. CDR3 nucleotide sequence: TGTGCCAGCAACGAGGGGACCGGGGAGCTGTTTTTT. Its protein product is CASNEGTGELFF.

CDR3 residues: CAISLSGAYEQYF. CDR3 sequence (DNA): TGTGCCATCAGTCTGTCTGGAGCCTACGAGCAGTACTTC. This rearrangement joins TRBV10-3 to TRBJ2-7; D call uncertain. Per the germline V gene, CDR1 is ENHRY and CDR2 is SYGVKD. V dropped 5 bases and J dropped 2 bases, with 10 bases sitting between them. There are 13 residues in the CDR3.